Listed below are T cell receptor beta chains from one sample, sequenced in a study of shared T cell receptors in the human thymus. Profiled with immunoSEQ multiplex PCR; TCRdb holds only in-frame clones, not every one. The sample has over 65,000 clones; roughly 95% are singletons. Input material: thymocytes. All receptors come from a human donor. Both conserved end residues are part of each CDR3. Each record gives: clone size, J gene, D gene, V gene, CDR3 DNA, CDR3 protein. A D gene is named only where the DNA matches it firmly. Some rows have no size entry. The others give once, few or many, or a class for an expanded clone.

clone_size: NA
j_call: TRBJ2-7
d_call: NA
v_call: TRBV9
cdr3_nt: TGTGCCAGCAGCGTCGGGCAGGGAGGTCGATACGAGCAGTACTTC
cdr3_aa: CASSVGQGGRYEQYF

clone_size: NA
j_call: TRBJ1-5
d_call: NA
v_call: TRBV18
cdr3_nt: TGTGCCAGGCGAACGGTCCGTAGTAGCAATCAGCCCCAGCATTTT
cdr3_aa: CARRTVRSSNQPQHF

clone_size: NA
j_call: TRBJ2-7
d_call: NA
v_call: TRBV12-5
cdr3_nt: TGTGCTAGTGGTCCCACCCCTCACCGGGATCGGGGGCGGCGTTCCTACGAGCAGTACTTC
cdr3_aa: CASGPTPHRDRGRRSYEQYF

clone_size: NA
j_call: TRBJ2-7
d_call: TRBD2
v_call: TRBV7-3
cdr3_nt: TGTGCCAGCAGCTTTCTAGCGGGGGGGCCCTACGAGCAGTACTTC
cdr3_aa: CASSFLAGGPYEQYF

clone_size: NA
j_call: TRBJ1-1
d_call: NA
v_call: TRBV4-1
cdr3_nt: TGCGCCAGCAGCCAACCCAGGGTTCGGACTGAAGCTTTCTTT
cdr3_aa: CASSQPRVRTEAFF

clone_size: NA
j_call: TRBJ2-2
d_call: TRBD2
v_call: TRBV7-9
cdr3_nt: TGTGCCAGCTCCTTAGCGAGGGGACTAGGAAGCGGGGAGCTGTTTTTT
cdr3_aa: CASSLARGLGSGELFF

clone_size: NA
j_call: TRBJ1-1
d_call: TRBD1
v_call: TRBV19
cdr3_nt: TGTGCCACCACGGGTTATCCGGGACAGGGTCGGCGGAAGGACACTGAAGCTTTCTTT
cdr3_aa: CATTGYPGQGRRKDTEAFF

clone_size: NA
j_call: TRBJ1-2
d_call: NA
v_call: TRBV14
cdr3_nt: TGTGCCAGCAGCCAAGTCTCCAGGCCGAAGAGGGGCTACACCTTC
cdr3_aa: CASSQVSRPKRGYTF

clone_size: once
j_call: TRBJ2-1
d_call: NA
v_call: TRBV7-6
cdr3_nt: TGTGCCAGCAGCCAAGGAACCGGGCCCCGTCCCAATGAGCAGTTCTTC
cdr3_aa: CASSQGTGPRPNEQFF

clone_size: NA
j_call: TRBJ2-3
d_call: NA
v_call: TRBV29-1
cdr3_nt: TGCAGCGTTGAGGGGCGGGGAGATACGCAGTATTTT
cdr3_aa: CSVEGRGDTQYF

clone_size: NA
j_call: TRBJ2-3
d_call: NA
v_call: TRBV12-5
cdr3_nt: TGTGCTAGTGGTTCCCCCGTGGGGCCAGATACGCAGTATTTT
cdr3_aa: CASGSPVGPDTQYF

clone_size: NA
j_call: TRBJ2-3
d_call: TRBD1
v_call: TRBV12-5
cdr3_nt: TGTGCTAGTGGTGACAGGGGGGGAGATACGCAGTATTTT
cdr3_aa: CASGDRGGDTQYF

clone_size: NA
j_call: TRBJ1-5
d_call: NA
v_call: TRBV7-2
cdr3_nt: TGTGCCAGCAGCGTGCGGAGGGGTAATAGCAATCAGCCCCAGCATTTT
cdr3_aa: CASSVRRGNSNQPQHF

clone_size: few
j_call: TRBJ1-6
d_call: NA
v_call: TRBV5-1
cdr3_nt: TGCGCCAGCAGCTTGGGACAGTCTAATTCACCCCTCCACTTT
cdr3_aa: CASSLGQSNSPLHF

clone_size: NA
j_call: TRBJ1-5
d_call: NA
v_call: TRBV2
cdr3_nt: TGTGCCAGCAGTGAATCCAGAGGGTGGTATCAGCCCCAGCATTTT
cdr3_aa: CASSESRGWYQPQHF

clone_size: NA
j_call: TRBJ1-5
d_call: NA
v_call: TRBV2
cdr3_nt: TGTGCCAGCAGTGAAGATCACAAGGAGGGGTATCGGGGGCTTCTACAGCCCCAGCATTTT
cdr3_aa: CASSEDHKEGYRGLLQPQHF

clone_size: NA
j_call: TRBJ2-7
d_call: TRBD2
v_call: TRBV7-6
cdr3_nt: TGTGCCAGCAGCCAACACACAACCCCGGGACTAGCGGGTGGGGAGCAGTACTTC
cdr3_aa: CASSQHTTPGLAGGEQYF

clone_size: NA
j_call: TRBJ2-1
d_call: TRBD2
v_call: TRBV4-3
cdr3_nt: TGCGCCAGCAGCCAAGAAAATCCCCTTCTAGCGGGGGATAATGAGCAGTTCTTC
cdr3_aa: CASSQENPLLAGDNEQFF

clone_size: NA
j_call: TRBJ1-3
d_call: NA
v_call: TRBV7-2
cdr3_nt: TGTGCCAGCAGCTTAGAGGGTCGTGAAGACACCATATATTTT
cdr3_aa: CASSLEGREDTIYF

clone_size: once
j_call: TRBJ2-2
d_call: NA
v_call: TRBV5-1
cdr3_nt: TGCGCCAGCAGCTTGTCCAGCGGCCGGTCCGGGGAGCTGTTTTTT
cdr3_aa: CASSLSSGRSGELFF

clone_size: NA
j_call: TRBJ1-6
d_call: TRBD1
v_call: TRBV4-1
cdr3_nt: TGCGCCAGCAGCCAAGAAATTACCGGGACAGGCCTTGAGTCACCCCTCCACTTT
cdr3_aa: CASSQEITGTGLESPLHF

clone_size: NA
j_call: TRBJ1-1
d_call: NA
v_call: TRBV19
cdr3_nt: TGTGCCAGTAGGACGATAAACACTGAAGCTTTCTTT
cdr3_aa: CASRTINTEAFF

clone_size: NA
j_call: TRBJ1-4
d_call: NA
v_call: TRBV1
cdr3_nt: TGCACCAGCAGCCAACAAGAGGGGAAGTCAACTAATGAAAAACTGTTTTTT
cdr3_aa: CTSSQQEGKSTNEKLFF

clone_size: NA
j_call: TRBJ1-5
d_call: NA
v_call: TRBV10-3
cdr3_nt: TGTGCCACCGGGGGTAGCAATCAGCCCCAGCATTTT
cdr3_aa: CATGGSNQPQHF

clone_size: NA
j_call: TRBJ1-2
d_call: TRBD1
v_call: TRBV4-3
cdr3_nt: TGCGCCAGCAGCCAAGACCGCAAACGAGGGACAGGTGATTGTGGCTACACCTTC
cdr3_aa: CASSQDRKRGTGDCGYTF

clone_size: NA
j_call: TRBJ1-2
d_call: TRBD1
v_call: TRBV25-1
cdr3_nt: TGTGCCAGCAAATTGGACAGGGGCAACTATGGCTACACCTTC
cdr3_aa: CASKLDRGNYGYTF

clone_size: NA
j_call: TRBJ1-2
d_call: NA
v_call: TRBV6-5
cdr3_nt: TGTGCCACCCGACGGGACACCTATAACTATGGCTACACCTTC
cdr3_aa: CATRRDTYNYGYTF

clone_size: NA
j_call: TRBJ1-2
d_call: NA
v_call: TRBV11-3
cdr3_nt: TGTGCCAGCAGCTTAGAGCCGGACTACTATGGCTACACCTTC
cdr3_aa: CASSLEPDYYGYTF

clone_size: NA
j_call: TRBJ1-2
d_call: NA
v_call: TRBV5-4
cdr3_nt: TGTGCCACCTCAGCTCAAGATGCGGCAGACTACACCTTC
cdr3_aa: CATSAQDAADYTF

clone_size: NA
j_call: TRBJ2-2
d_call: TRBD2
v_call: TRBV4-3
cdr3_nt: TGCGCCAGCAGCCAAGAAGGCGGACTAGCGGGGTCCTCCACCGGGGAGCTGTTTTTT
cdr3_aa: CASSQEGGLAGSSTGELFF

clone_size: few
j_call: TRBJ2-2
d_call: TRBD2
v_call: TRBV5-1
cdr3_nt: TGCGCCAGCAGCTTGGGGGCGCGGGTAGCGGGGGAACTGAACACCGGGGAGCTGTTTTTT
cdr3_aa: CASSLGARVAGELNTGELFF

clone_size: NA
j_call: TRBJ1-2
d_call: NA
v_call: TRBV4-3
cdr3_nt: TGCGCCAGCAGCCTCCACCCCCGGACAGAGAATGGCTACACCTTC
cdr3_aa: CASSLHPRTENGYTF

clone_size: NA
j_call: TRBJ1-2
d_call: NA
v_call: TRBV6-1
cdr3_nt: TGTGCCAGCAGTGAATTGCTGGGCTTCCTCAACTATGGCTACACCTTC
cdr3_aa: CASSELLGFLNYGYTF

clone_size: NA
j_call: TRBJ1-2
d_call: TRBD1
v_call: TRBV4-1
cdr3_nt: TGCGCCAGCAGCCAAGCGGACAGGATTATCCGGTCCTATGGCTACACCTTC
cdr3_aa: CASSQADRIIRSYGYTF

clone_size: NA
j_call: TRBJ1-1
d_call: NA
v_call: TRBV4-2
cdr3_nt: TGTGCCAGCAGCTCAGCCGGGGGGACCCTCACTGAAGCTTTCTTT
cdr3_aa: CASSSAGGTLTEAFF

clone_size: few
j_call: TRBJ1-3
d_call: NA
v_call: TRBV28
cdr3_nt: TGTGCCAGCAGTTGGTCCCGGGGGGTCGCTGGAAACACCATATATTTT
cdr3_aa: CASSWSRGVAGNTIYF

clone_size: few
j_call: TRBJ1-5
d_call: NA
v_call: TRBV7-9
cdr3_nt: TGTGCCAGCAGCTTAAGTTCTCAGCCCCAGCATTTT
cdr3_aa: CASSLSSQPQHF

clone_size: NA
j_call: TRBJ1-6
d_call: TRBD1
v_call: TRBV7-9
cdr3_nt: TGTGCCAGCAGCTTAGCGGGACAGAGCTTTTCACCCCTCCACTTT
cdr3_aa: CASSLAGQSFSPLHF

clone_size: NA
j_call: TRBJ1-3
d_call: NA
v_call: TRBV28
cdr3_nt: TGTGCCAGCAGATCCCCTTGGGACGGACCGGGAAACACCATATATTTT
cdr3_aa: CASRSPWDGPGNTIYF

clone_size: NA
j_call: TRBJ2-1
d_call: TRBD2
v_call: TRBV11-2
cdr3_nt: TGTGCCAGCAGCTTCACGGACGGGCGGGGGGGCTTATATGAGCAGTTCTTC
cdr3_aa: CASSFTDGRGGLYEQFF

clone_size: NA
j_call: TRBJ2-6
d_call: NA
v_call: TRBV28
cdr3_nt: TGTGCCAGCCTCCGGGGCCTCTTCTCTGGGGCCAACGTCCTGACTTTC
cdr3_aa: CASLRGLFSGANVLTF

clone_size: NA
j_call: TRBJ1-5
d_call: TRBD1
v_call: TRBV6-5
cdr3_nt: TGTGCCAGCAGACGACAGGGGGCCGGGGATCAGCCCCAGCATTTT
cdr3_aa: CASRRQGAGDQPQHF

clone_size: NA
j_call: TRBJ2-5
d_call: TRBD1
v_call: TRBV29-1
cdr3_nt: TGCAGCGCCGGACAGGGGATGGTAGAGACCCAGTACTTC
cdr3_aa: CSAGQGMVETQYF

clone_size: NA
j_call: TRBJ1-6
d_call: NA
v_call: TRBV6-1
cdr3_nt: TGTGCCAGCAGTGAAGCCGACAGGCATCGGGATTCACCCCTCCACTTT
cdr3_aa: CASSEADRHRDSPLHF

clone_size: NA
j_call: TRBJ1-3
d_call: NA
v_call: TRBV7-9
cdr3_nt: TGTGCCAGCAGCCCCCGTGAGAGTCGGACCTCTGGAAACACCATATATTTT
cdr3_aa: CASSPRESRTSGNTIYF

clone_size: NA
j_call: TRBJ2-2
d_call: NA
v_call: TRBV9
cdr3_nt: TGTGCCAGCAGCGTAGTGGGACTCCCCACCGGGGAGCTGTTTTTT
cdr3_aa: CASSVVGLPTGELFF

clone_size: once
j_call: TRBJ2-7
d_call: NA
v_call: TRBV28
cdr3_nt: TGTGCCAGCAGTCCTCCCGTAGCGGTGCCGCCCTACGAGCAGTACTTC
cdr3_aa: CASSPPVAVPPYEQYF

clone_size: once
j_call: TRBJ2-5
d_call: TRBD2
v_call: TRBV6-6
cdr3_nt: TGTGCCAGCAGTCAACTAGCGTTCCAAGAGACCCAGTACTTC
cdr3_aa: CASSQLAFQETQYF

clone_size: NA
j_call: TRBJ1-5
d_call: TRBD1
v_call: TRBV5-1
cdr3_nt: TGCGCCAGCAGCGGGGGGGACAGGGATTGGTCGCAGCCCCAGCATTTT
cdr3_aa: CASSGGDRDWSQPQHF

clone_size: once
j_call: TRBJ2-3
d_call: TRBD2
v_call: TRBV9
cdr3_nt: TGTGCCAGCACGACAATAGCGGGGGGGCGTATGGATACGCAGTATTTT
cdr3_aa: CASTTIAGGRMDTQYF

clone_size: NA
j_call: TRBJ2-5
d_call: TRBD2
v_call: TRBV7-3
cdr3_nt: TGTGCCAGCAGCTCTAGCGGGGGGCCCCCGGAGTACTTC
cdr3_aa: CASSSSGGPPEYF

clone_size: NA
j_call: TRBJ2-3
d_call: TRBD1
v_call: TRBV19
cdr3_nt: TGTGCCACTGGACCGGGACAGCGCACAGATACGCAGTATTTT
cdr3_aa: CATGPGQRTDTQYF

clone_size: NA
j_call: TRBJ2-7
d_call: NA
v_call: TRBV18
cdr3_nt: TGTGCCAGCTCAATAGCCTGTACCTACGAGCAGTACTTC
cdr3_aa: CASSIACTYEQYF

clone_size: NA
j_call: TRBJ1-5
d_call: TRBD1
v_call: TRBV28
cdr3_nt: TGTGCCAGCAGCCGACAGGGGATCGTGCAGCCCCAGCATTTT
cdr3_aa: CASSRQGIVQPQHF

clone_size: NA
j_call: TRBJ1-1
d_call: TRBD1
v_call: TRBV9
cdr3_nt: TGTGCCAGCAGCTTGAGACAGGGTGGCACTGAAGCTTTCTTT
cdr3_aa: CASSLRQGGTEAFF

clone_size: NA
j_call: TRBJ2-7
d_call: NA
v_call: TRBV20-1
cdr3_nt: TGCAGTGCTGGGGGTCAGGGCGAGCAGTACTTC
cdr3_aa: CSAGGQGEQYF

clone_size: NA
j_call: TRBJ1-6
d_call: NA
v_call: TRBV18
cdr3_nt: TGTGCCAGCTCACCAATCTATAACCCAAACCGTAGGGCGGGGACGGTTGATTCACCCCTCCACTTT
cdr3_aa: CASSPIYNPNRRAGTVDSPLHF

clone_size: NA
j_call: TRBJ1-3
d_call: NA
v_call: TRBV6-6
cdr3_nt: TGTGCCAGCAGTCCCTCAATCTCTGGAAACACCATATATTTT
cdr3_aa: CASSPSISGNTIYF

clone_size: NA
j_call: TRBJ1-5
d_call: NA
v_call: TRBV28
cdr3_nt: TGTGCCAGCAGTTTCCCCGATCAGCCCCAGCATTTT
cdr3_aa: CASSFPDQPQHF

clone_size: NA
j_call: TRBJ2-5
d_call: TRBD1
v_call: TRBV6-1
cdr3_nt: TGTGCCAGCGCCCCCGGGACAGGGGTGGGGGAGACCCAGTACTTC
cdr3_aa: CASAPGTGVGETQYF